Presented here are 30 T cell receptor beta chains from one specimen sequenced in a study of shared clonotypes between healthy human individuals (dated by TCRdb to 2020 to 2021). The library was generated by the immunoSEQ multiplex PCR assay. TCRdb holds this immuneACCESS table with in-frame rearrangements only. Some clones are missing; in checked studies, unresolved V genes explain under half, and the rest has no known cause. Across this sample there are millions of clones, with 90% to 95% seen only once. Roughly 0.13% of the sample comes from the top ten. The specimen was naive CD4+ T cells sorted from blood. The cell subset or site label on this specimen signifies: CD45RA+ positively selected. The receptors derive from a man in his late teens or twenties in good health.

This clone was recorded once. This sequence joins TRBV5-6 and TRBJ1-5; D gene unclear. Germline loops: CDR1 SGHDT, CDR2 YYEEEE. The CDR3 length is 15 residues. V lost 4 bases to trimming and J lost 5 bases, with 16 bases between them. CDR3 sequence reads: CASSPSDHPYQPQHF. The CDR3 DNA reads as TGTGCCAGCAGCCCTAGCGACCATCCGTATCAGCCCCAGCATTTT.

The chain joins TRBV7-9 to TRBJ2-7; no firm D call. The CDR3 loop spans 15 amino acids. The ends were cut back, 3 bases at V and 4 bases at J, with 16 bases in the middle. Germline CDR1 reads SEHNR; CDR2 reads FQNEAQ (reference sequence). CDR3 DNA: TGTGCCAGCAGCTTGGTGGGCCCTCTTTCATACGAGCAGTACTTC. Translation: CASSLVGPLSYEQYF. Full variable domain (missing parts from reference TRBV7-9 and TRBJ2-7): DTGVSQNPRHKITKRGQNVTFRCDPISEHNRLYWYRQTLGQGPEFLTYFQNEAQLEKSRLLSDRFSAERPKGSFSTLEIQRTEQGDSAMYLCASSLVGPLSYEQYFGPGTRLTVT.

The gene calls are TRBV28 and TRBJ1-1, with a weak D call TRBD1 (5 bases). The CDR3 is made up of 15 amino acids. Trimming removed 5 bases at V and 4 bases at J, with 17 bases between. Germline V lookup: CDR1 MDHEN, CDR2 SYDVKM. CDR3 DNA sequence: TGTGCCAGCAGTCCCCGAGAGGGGTCATTCACTGAAGCTTTCTTT. It encodes CASSPREGSFTEAFF.

This sequence joins TRBV5-1 and TRBJ1-1, with 7 bases aligning to TRBD1. The germline CDR1 and CDR2 sequences are SGHRS and YFSETQ. The CDR3 consists of 15 residues. With 2 bases clipped from V and 1 base from J, the junction kept 5 bases outside the gene matches. This CDR3 is CASSLVGTENTEAFF. CDR3 coding DNA: TGCGCCAGCAGCTTAGTCGGGACAGAGAACACTGAAGCTTTCTTT.

This chain connects TRBV5-5 to TRBJ2-5; TRBD1 is a possible D gene (6 bases). Deletions cut 4 bases from V and 2 bases from J, with 12 bases between. The germline CDR1 and CDR2 sequences are SGHKS and YYEKEE (reference sequence). The CDR3 contains 14 residues. The CDR3 loop is CASSRDRPQETQYF. The CDR3 DNA reads TGTGCCAGCAGCCGCGACAGGCCGCAAGAGACCCAGTACTTC.

This chain joins TRBV6-6 and TRBJ2-1; 8 bases are a match to TRBD2. The ends lost 2 bases at V and 8 bases at J; junction bases unmatched: 5. Per the germline V gene, CDR1 is MNHNY and CDR2 is SVGAGI (reference sequence). The CDR3 loop spans 14 amino acids. Here the CDR3 reads CASSYRTSFYEQFF. The DNA for the CDR3 is TGTGCCAGCAGTTACCGGACTAGCTTCTATGAGCAGTTCTTC.

The rearrangement joins TRBV7-8 to TRBJ1-3; TRBD1 might be the D (5 bases). Germline V lookup: CDR1 SGHVS, CDR2 FQNEAQ. Trimming removed 5 bases from V and 4 bases from J, with 15 bases in between. This CDR3 has 15 amino acids. The CDR3 nucleotides are TGTGCCAGCAGCCCACGGGACGGAGCAGGAAACACCATATATTTT. It is translated as CASSPRDGAGNTIYF. The variable domain in full, with the rest retrieved from reference TRBV7-8 and TRBJ1-3, is GAGVSQSPRYKVAKRGQDVALRCDPISGHVSLFWYQQALGQGPEFLTYFQNEAQLDKSGLPSDRFFAERPEGSVSTLKIQRTQQEDSAVYLCASSPRDGAGNTIYFGEGSWLTVV.

This clone was seen repeatedly, ten times or more. The rearrangement uses TRBV7-2 and TRBJ1-2; a possible D gene is TRBD1 (5 bases). Trimming pared 3 bases from V and 14 bases from J, leaving 13 bases between. The CDR3 totals 11 residues. From germline, CDR1 is SGHTA and CDR2 FQGNSA. The CDR3 nucleotides read TGTGCCAGCAGCTTTTCCGGGACCCTAACCTTC. Amino acids: CASSFSGTLTF. Using reference TRBV7-2 and TRBJ1-2 for the parts outside the CDR3, the full variable domain is GAGVSQSPSNKVTEKGKDVELRCDPISGHTALYWYRQSLGQGLEFLIYFQGNSAPDKSGLPSDRFSAERTGGSVSTLTIQRTQQEDSAVYLCASSFSGTLTFGSGTRLTVV.

The chain combines TRBV5-1 with TRBJ2-7; 7 bases are shared with TRBD1. The V gene end was trimmed by 3 bases and the J gene end by 6 bases; junction bases not matched to a gene: 6. The CDR3 is 13 residues long. Germline V gene data show CDR1 as SGHRS and CDR2 as YFSETQ. The CDR3 nucleotides are TGCGCCAGCAGCTCTACAGGGGTCCGCGAGCAGTACTTC. Its translation is CASSSTGVREQYF.

For the CDR3, the DNA is TGTGCCAGCAGCCCGGACTTACTCTCTGGAAACACCATATATTTT. Protein product: CASSPDLLSGNTIYF. V and J are TRBV5-4 and TRBJ1-3; D is uncertain. Trimming removed 4 bases from V and 0 bases from J, with 11 bases in between. Germline V gene data show CDR1 as SGHNT and CDR2 as YYREEE (reference sequence). This CDR3 spans 15 amino acids. Full variable domain (outside the CDR3, taken from reference TRBV5-4 and TRBJ1-3): ETGVTQSPTHLIKTRGQQVTLRCSSQSGHNTVSWYQQALGQGPQFIFQYYREEENGRGNFPPRFSGLQFPNYSSELNVNALELDDSALYLCASSPDLLSGNTIYFGEGSWLTVV.

This chain joins TRBV7-2 and TRBJ2-7, with a tentative D call TRBD1 (6 bases). The V gene's germline CDR1 is SGHTA and CDR2 FQGNSA. V lost 4 bases and J lost 2, with 12 bases in between. The CDR3 sequence is 14 residues long. The CDR3 DNA is TGTGCCAGCAGCTCCGGGACACTGACCTACGAGCAGTACTTC. It is translated as CASSSGTLTYEQYF.

A single count supports this clone. The DNA for the CDR3 is TGCAGCGCTCGACAGGGAAGCTACGAGCAGTACTTC. Translation: CSARQGSYEQYF. The chain couples TRBV29-1 to TRBJ2-7, with TRBD1 matching over 7 bases. The CDR3 totals 12 residues. CDR1 is SQVTM and CDR2 is ANQGSEA in the germline V gene. J was trimmed by 3 bases and V by 7 bases; bases with no gene match: 6.

This chain links TRBV2 with TRBJ2-1; 9 nucleotides line up with TRBD2. This CDR3 contains 16 residues. Trimming took 3 bases from V and 7 from J; bases not matched to a gene: 10. Per the germline V gene, CDR1 is SNHLY and CDR2 is FYNNEI. The DNA for the CDR3 is TGTGCCAGCAGTGATCCTAGCGGGGCCACGGGGAATGAGCAGTTCTTC. Encoded protein: CASSDPSGATGNEQFF.

The chain is built from TRBV29-1 and TRBJ1-2; TRBD1 might be the D (5 bases). V was cut by 4 bases and J by 3 bases, with 12 bases left in between. The CDR3 runs to 13 residues. CDR1 SQVTM and CDR2 ANQGSEA come from the germline V gene. CDR3 DNA sequence: TGCAGCGTTGCACAGGACCCTTACTATGGCTACACCTTC. Translated, it gives CSVAQDPYYGYTF.

This chain links TRBV6-1 with TRBJ2-3; 8 nucleotides align to TRBD1. The CDR3 covers 14 residues. Trimming at V came to 6 bases and at J to 4 bases, leaving 6 bases not matched to a gene. Germline V gives CDR1 MNHNS, CDR2 SASEGT. The CDR3 spells CASRLTGVADTQYF. The CDR3 DNA follows: TGTGCCAGCAGGCTGACAGGGGTGGCAGATACGCAGTATTTT.

V and J are TRBV18 and TRBJ2-5; tentatively, D is TRBD2 (6 bases). Germline CDR1 and CDR2: KGHSH and LQKENI. The CDR3 is 14 amino acids. Trimming shortened V by 6 bases and J by 4 bases, and 15 bases separated the two germline ends. The CDR3, as DNA: TGTGCCAGCTCCACCTTGGAGGGAGCAGAGACCCAGTACTTC. This translates into CASSTLEGAETQYF. The whole variable domain, filled in from reference TRBV18 and TRBJ2-5, reads NAGVMQNPRHLVRRRGQEARLRCSPMKGHSHVYWYRQLPEEGLKFMVYLQKENIIDESGMPKERFSAEFPKEGPSILRIQQVVRGDSAAYFCASSTLEGAETQYFGPGTRLLVL.

The chain recombines TRBV28 with TRBJ2-7, with D possibly being TRBD2 (7 bases). Germline loops: CDR1 MDHEN, CDR2 SYDVKM. The CDR3 loop spans 15 amino acids. V dropped 7 bases and J dropped 3 bases, with 19 bases sitting between them. The CDR3 loop is CASNPSTGGLYEQYF. Here the CDR3 DNA reads TGTGCCAGCAACCCCTCGACCGGGGGGCTCTACGAGCAGTACTTC.

V and J are TRBV10-3 and TRBJ2-2, with a possible D match to TRBD2 (6 bases). Germline V CDR1 and CDR2: ENHRY, SYGVKD. This CDR3 has 15 residues. Trimming shortened V by 4 bases and J by 7 bases, and 16 bases separated the two germline ends. In DNA form, the CDR3 reads TGTGCCATCAGTGCATCACAGACTAGTGTCGGGGAGCTGTTTTTT. It codes for CAISASQTSVGELFF.

About this clone: A much larger clone is a single base away; this may be a read error. The chain is built from TRBV2 and TRBJ2-2; 7 nucleotides align to TRBD1. V lost 6 bases and J lost 1; bases outside the gene matches: 2. Germline V lookup: CDR1 SNHLY, CDR2 FYNNEI. CDR3 length equals 14 residues. The CDR3 DNA follows: TGTGCCAGCAGCCGGACAGGGAACACCGGGGAGCTGTTTTTT. This encodes CASSRTGNTGELFF.

The CDR3 bases are TGTGCCAGCAGCCAAGCGCTGGGACTCCGATCTAACAGTGAGCAGTTCTTC. Protein: CASSQALGLRSNSEQFF. This chain uses TRBV4-2 with TRBJ2-1, with D perhaps TRBD2 (6 bases). Germline CDR1 and CDR2: LGHNA and YNFKEQ. The CDR3 runs to 17 residues. Trimming shortened V by 1 base and J by 9 bases, and 22 bases separated the two germline ends.

The rearrangement links TRBV19 to TRBJ2-3; 7 bases map to TRBD2. The V gene end was trimmed by 10 bases and the J gene end by 6 bases; junction bases not matched to a gene: 10. Germline CDR1 reads LNHDA; CDR2 reads SQIVND (reference sequence). The CDR3 length is 13 residues. CDR3 in amino acids: CATRPAGVDTQYF. The CDR3 DNA reads as TGTGCCACCCGACCGGCGGGGGTGGATACGCAGTATTTT.

V gene TRBV9 combines with J gene TRBJ2-1; D may be TRBD2 (5 bases). CDR1 SGDLS and CDR2 YYNGEE come from the germline V gene. The V and J ends lost 3 bases and 5 bases respectively, with 15 bases between them. The CDR3 is 15 residues long. The CDR3 reads CASSARTSPNNEQFF. As DNA, the CDR3 is TGTGCCAGCAGCGCCCGTACTAGTCCCAACAATGAGCAGTTCTTC.

Remarks on this clone: This clone may be a read error of a much larger clone one base away. Other nucleotide sequences from this sample produce the same CDR3. The chain has TRBV20-1 and TRBJ2-7; no clear D. V dropped 1 base and J dropped 4 bases, with 5 bases sitting between them. The CDR3 covers 11 residues. Germline V gene data show CDR1 as DFQATT and CDR2 as SNEGSKA (reference sequence). Here the CDR3 reads CSARGVYEQYF. The CDR3 region has the DNA TGCAGTGCTAGAGGAGTGTACGAGCAGTACTTC.

The V gene is TRBV30, the J gene TRBJ2-1; no clear D. Germline-derived CDR1 and CDR2 are GTSNPN and SVGIG (reference sequence). This CDR3 spans 15 amino acids. Trimming removed 4 bases at V and 0 bases at J, with 13 bases between. The chain's CDR3 is CAWISGPHSYNEQFF. CDR3 nucleotide sequence: TGTGCCTGGATTTCCGGTCCCCACTCCTACAATGAGCAGTTCTTC.

The chain carries TRBV10-3 and TRBJ2-5; 7 nucleotides match TRBD2. CDR3 length: 13 amino acids. CDR1 is ENHRY, CDR2 SYGVKD, per germline. V was clipped by 7 bases and J by 5 bases; unmatched bases: 7. CDR3 sequence reads: CAITPREEETQYF. CDR3 DNA sequence: TGTGCCATCACCCCCCGGGAGGAGGAGACCCAGTACTTC.

The chain links TRBV4-1 to TRBJ2-7, with TRBD2 identical over 11 bases. Germline-derived CDR1 and CDR2 are MGHRA and YSYEKL. The CDR3 extends over 15 amino acids. Trimming took 4 bases from V and 3 from J; bases not matched to a gene: 5. CDR3 DNA: TGCGCCAGCAGCCCATTAGCGGGGGGGGACTACGAGCAGTACTTC. Residues: CASSPLAGGDYEQYF.

The V and J genes are TRBV6-5 and TRBJ2-7; TRBD2 aligns across 9 bases. Germline V lookup: CDR1 MNHEY, CDR2 SVGAGI. V lost 2 bases to trimming and J lost 2 bases; unmatched junction nucleotides: 4. This CDR3 has 15 amino acids. The CDR3 loop is CASSYASGATYEQYF. CDR3 nucleotides: TGTGCCAGCAGTTACGCTAGCGGGGCAACCTACGAGCAGTACTTC.

The V and J genes are TRBV5-4 and TRBJ2-7; D not certain. The CDR3 totals 13 residues. Per the germline V gene, CDR1 is SGHNT and CDR2 is YYREEE (reference sequence). Trimming took off 4 bases at V and 4 bases at J, with 12 bases between the two ends. CDR3 nucleotide sequence: TGTGCCAGCAGCCCGGCGGCAGAATACGAGCAGTACTTC. Encoded protein: CASSPAAEYEQYF.

The sample holds one count of this clone. Here the CDR3 reads CASSFRLAGDPNEQFF. As DNA, the CDR3 is TGCGCCAGCAGCTTTAGACTAGCGGGGGACCCCAATGAGCAGTTCTTC. V gene TRBV5-1 combines with J gene TRBJ2-1; 12 bases are shared with TRBD2. This CDR3 comprises 16 residues. The junction had 6 bases not matched to a gene; V was cut back by 2 bases and J by 6 bases. Looked up from germline, CDR1 is SGHRS and CDR2 is YFSETQ.

The V and J genes are TRBV5-1 and TRBJ1-1; D is unresolved. From germline, CDR1 is SGHRS and CDR2 YFSETQ. The CDR3 runs 14 residues. V was trimmed by 3 bases and J by 0 bases, leaving 9 bases between them. CDR3 nucleotides: TGCGCCAGCAGCTCGTCTCGGATGAACACTGAAGCTTTCTTT. Amino acids: CASSSSRMNTEAFF. The entire variable domain, with the rest obtained from reference TRBV5-1 and TRBJ1-1, is as follows: KAGVTQTPRYLIKTRGQQVTLSCSPISGHRSVSWYQQTPGQGLQFLFEYFSETQRNKGNFPGRFSGRQFSNSRSEMNVSTLELGDSALYLCASSSSRMNTEAFFGQGTRLTVV.